The 7 T cell receptor beta chains presented below share a single source sample, sequenced in a study of blood T cell repertoires in COVID-19 (dated by TCRdb to about 2020). The library came from the immunoSEQ multiplex PCR assay. TCRdb re-hosts the immuneACCESS table, in-frame sequences only. Its copies lack some clones; in the studies checked, an unresolved V gene accounts for under half of them, and the cause for the rest is not known. In all, the sample holds around 180,000 clones, and roughly 85% of those were seen once. Roughly a tenth of the sample is taken by the ten largest. The source material was peripheral blood. These receptors all come from a woman older than 75 with active or convalescent COVID-19.

The chain links TRBV12-3 or TRBV12-4 to TRBJ1-1; no clear D. Deletions cut 7 bases from V and 1 base from J, with 10 bases between. This CDR3 region has 13 residues. The CDR3 DNA follows: TGTGCCAGCACCCTTCTAGCGAACACTGAAGCTTTCTTT. Protein sequence: CASTLLANTEAFF.

The chain is built from TRBV19 and TRBJ1-4; 8 bases line up with TRBD1. Germline V lookup: CDR1 LNHDA, CDR2 SQIVND (reference sequence). V lost 4 bases and J lost 7; bases outside the gene matches: 11. This CDR3 is built from 16 residues. CDR3 loop: CASSNPRAGGTEKLFF. The DNA of the CDR3 is TGTGCCAGTAGTAATCCGCGGGCAGGGGGCACTGAAAAACTGTTTTTT.

The chain recombines TRBV25-1 with TRBJ1-6; perhaps TRBD1 as D (6 bases). Germline V gene sequence: CDR1 MGHDK, CDR2 SYGVNS. The CDR3 runs 13 residues. Trimming left V 6 bases short and J 7 bases short, with 10 bases between. The CDR3 loop is CASSRDINSPLHF. DNA for the CDR3: TGTGCCAGCAGCCGGGACATCAATTCACCCCTCCACTTT.

This chain connects TRBV9 to TRBJ2-4; D is ambiguous. Germline loops: CDR1 SGDLS, CDR2 YYNGEE. V was pared by 2 bases and J by 5 bases, with 8 bases between. The CDR3 totals 13 residues. CDR3 sequence (DNA): TGTGCCAGCAGCGTTTTGCCGGAAAACATTCAGTACTTC. Protein: CASSVLPENIQYF.

The V and J genes are TRBV7-8 and TRBJ2-7; weak D call: TRBD2 (6 bases). Germline-derived CDR1 and CDR2 are SGHVS and FQNEAQ. This CDR3 has 15 residues. Trimming left V 3 bases short and J 0 bases short, with 12 bases between. The CDR3 DNA sequence: TGTGCCAGCAGCTTGGCGGGACCCAGCTCCTACGAGCAGTACTTC. As protein: CASSLAGPSSYEQYF.

The genes are TRBV28 and TRBJ1-3; D is possibly TRBD1 (5 bases). CDR1 and CDR2 from the germline V gene are MDHEN and SYDVKM. Trimming took 1 base from V and 0 from J, leaving 10 bases between them. The CDR3 extends over 16 amino acids. The CDR3 sequence: CASSLYQGDSGNTIYF. The CDR3 bases are TGTGCCAGCAGTTTATATCAGGGCGACTCTGGAAACACCATATATTTT.

This rearrangement joins TRBV30 to TRBJ2-2; TRBD2 aligns across 11 bases. The germline V gene has CDR1 GTSNPN and CDR2 SVGIG (reference sequence). This CDR3 spans 14 amino acids. Trimming at V came to 5 bases and at J to 4 bases, leaving 3 bases not matched to a gene. CDR3 DNA: TGTGCCTGGTCCGGGACTAGCGGCACCGGGGAGCTGTTTTTT. Residues: CAWSGTSGTGELFF.